What follows are 24 T cell receptor beta chains derived from one specimen sequenced in a study of blood T cell repertoires in COVID-19. TCRdb keeps only in-frame clones here, not all; method: immunoSEQ multiplex PCR. The profile shows about 250,000 clones, 80% to 90% of them singletons. Sequencing input: PBMCs or T cells enriched from blood (not recorded which). These receptors were obtained from a middle-aged man who had recovered from COVID-19.

This rearrangement joins TRBV9 to TRBJ2-1; TRBD2 matches 9 bases. The V gene end was trimmed by 4 bases and the J gene end by 7 bases; junction bases not matched to a gene: 12. The germline V gene has CDR1 SGDLS and CDR2 YYNGEE. This CDR3 contains 16 residues. The CDR3 nucleotides read TGTGCCAGCAGCCCATACTCGCGGGGGGGCGTAAATGAGCAGTTCTTC. Protein product: CASSPYSRGGVNEQFF.

V gene TRBV10-3 combines with J gene TRBJ1-3; 9 positions match TRBD1. The junction had 8 bases not matched to a gene; V was cut back by 4 bases and J by 1 base. CDR3 length: 17 residues. From germline, CDR1 is ENHRY and CDR2 SYGVKD. The CDR3 coding sequence is TGTGCCATCAGTGCCCCCCCACAGGGGGCATCTGGAAACACCATATATTTT. Translating it yields CAISAPPQGASGNTIYF.

V gene TRBV27 combines with J gene TRBJ2-7; 10 nucleotides line up with TRBD2. With 5 bases clipped from V and 7 bases from J, the junction kept 8 bases outside the gene matches. CDR1 is MNHEY, CDR2 SMNVEV, per germline (reference sequence). This CDR3 is built from 14 residues. The CDR3 coding sequence is TGTGCCAGCAGTCCAGCGGGAGGGCCGGGGGAGCAGTACTTC. Encoded protein: CASSPAGGPGEQYF.

The chain has TRBV5-5 and TRBJ2-1; 9 bases are shared with TRBD1. Germline trimming cut 4 bases from V and 6 bases from J; bases unmatched to any gene: 8. This CDR3 has 15 residues. Germline CDR1 SGHKS, CDR2 YYEKEE (reference sequence). CDR3 in DNA: TGTGCCAGCAGCACCGGGACAGGGTCTGGCAATGAGCAGTTCTTC. Protein: CASSTGTGSGNEQFF.

The chain carries TRBV7-3 and TRBJ2-3, with a weak D call TRBD1 (6 bases). V lost 4 bases, J lost 5 bases, and 16 bases lay in between. Germline V gene sequence: CDR1 SGHTA, CDR2 FQGTGA. This CDR3 has 15 amino acids. CDR3 sequence (DNA): TGTGCCAGCAGCTCGTCGCCCGGGACACGAGATACGCAGTATTTT. It yields the protein CASSSSPGTRDTQYF.

The rearrangement joins TRBV21-1 to TRBJ1-1; the listed D gene, TRBD1, was not tested against the DNA. TRBV21-1 is marked as a pseudogene. The CDR3 spans 15 residues. The DNA for the CDR3 is TGTGCCAGCACCTACAGGGACAGATTGGGGACTGAAGCTTTCTTT. This encodes CASTYRDRLGTEAFF.

This sequence joins TRBV28 and TRBJ2-3; the D is unclear. V shed 3 bases and J shed 8 bases, with 6 bases lying between them. Germline values: CDR1 MDHEN, CDR2 SYDVKM. The CDR3 has 11 residues. CDR3 sequence: CASSFRATQYF. CDR3 DNA: TGTGCCAGCAGTTTTCGAGCTACGCAGTATTTT.

The chain has TRBV3-1 (or the pseudogene TRBV3-2) and TRBJ2-5; no definite D call. V was cut by 0 bases and J by 1 base, with 15 bases left in between. The CDR3 is made up of 17 amino acids. Germline V CDR1 and CDR2: LGHDT, YNNKEL (reference sequence). The CDR3 loop reads CASSQEATTGSQETQYF. For the CDR3, the DNA is TGTGCCAGCAGCCAAGAGGCAACCACCGGGTCCCAAGAGACCCAGTACTTC.

The DNA of the CDR3 is TGTGCCATCAGTGATGGACAGAATAATTCACCCCTCCACTTT. Encoded protein: CAISDGQNNSPLHF. J is TRBJ1-6 and V is TRBV10-3; possibly TRBD1 for D (6 bases). This CDR3 comprises 14 residues. Germline assignment: CDR1 ENHRY and CDR2 SYGVKD. Trimming stripped 3 bases from V and 5 bases from J, with 8 bases between.

The chain employs TRBV10-2 and TRBJ1-5; possible D gene TRBD1, 6 bases. Germline CDR1 WSHSY, CDR2 SAAADI. The ends were cut back, 6 bases at V and 0 bases at J, with 15 bases in the middle. The CDR3 extends over 16 amino acids. The CDR3 DNA sequence: TGCGCCAGCAGATCATTCCCGGACAGTAGCAATCAGCCCCAGCATTTT. Its protein is CASRSFPDSSNQPQHF.

The rearrangement links TRBV12-3 or TRBV12-4 to TRBJ1-1; D uncertain. There are 12 residues in the CDR3. Trimming removed 7 bases from V and 1 base from J, with 7 bases in between. CDR3 coding DNA: TGTGCCAGCAACTCGTGGAACACTGAAGCTTTCTTT. Translated, it gives CASNSWNTEAFF.

This chain links TRBV25-1 with TRBJ2-7, with 9 bases matching TRBD1. J lost 3 bases, V lost 3 bases, and 6 bases had no gene match. This CDR3 region has 15 residues. The V gene's germline CDR1 is MGHDK and CDR2 SYGVNS. The CDR3 bases are TGTGCCAGCAGTGATGATGGGGACAGGGACTACGAGCAGTACTTC. This sequence encodes CASSDDGDRDYEQYF.

The chain couples TRBV7-9 to TRBJ2-3; 7 positions match TRBD2. This CDR3 is 16 amino acids long. J gave up 0 bases and V 1 base, and 4 bases lay outside the gene matches. Germline-derived CDR1 and CDR2 are SEHNR and FQNEAQ (reference sequence). CDR3 sequence: CASSLERGGSTDTQYF. Written as DNA, the CDR3 is TGTGCCAGCAGCTTAGAACGGGGAGGGAGCACAGATACGCAGTATTTT.

A single count supports this clone. V is TRBV6-5 and J is TRBJ1-5; 9 bases align to TRBD1. V dropped 6 bases and J dropped 4; count of bases not matched to a gene: 7. CDR1 is MNHEY, CDR2 SVGAGI, per germline. This CDR3 is built from 15 residues. The CDR3 reads CASSNRGRTNQPQHF. The DNA for the CDR3 is TGTGCCAGCAGCAACAGGGGGCGGACGAATCAGCCCCAGCATTTT.

This clone was detected ten times or more. The chain joins TRBV14 to TRBJ1-5, with unresolved D. Per the germline V gene, CDR1 is SGHDN and CDR2 is FVKESK. The CDR3 runs 13 residues. Trimming pared 4 bases from V and 3 bases from J, leaving 7 bases between. This chain's CDR3 is CASSPQYNQPQHF. The CDR3 bases are TGTGCCAGCAGCCCACAGTACAATCAGCCCCAGCATTTT.

The chain links TRBV11-2 to TRBJ2-7; possibly TRBD2 for D (7 bases). V was clipped by 4 bases and J by 1 base, with 17 bases between them. CDR1 SGHAT and CDR2 FQNNGV come from the germline V gene. The CDR3 is 16 amino acids. Here the CDR3 DNA reads TGTGCCAGCAGCTCTCGCCCGGGGGGCATATCCTACGAGCAGTACTTC. Translated, it gives CASSSRPGGISYEQYF.

The chain carries TRBV29-1 and TRBJ1-1; 9 bases agree with TRBD1. There are 13 residues in the CDR3. V dropped 7 bases and J dropped 6; count of bases not matched to a gene: 9. Germline V lookup: CDR1 SQVTM, CDR2 ANQGSEA. CDR3 loop: CSATTGGVAEAFF. CDR3 DNA: TGCAGCGCAACGACAGGGGGGGTGGCTGAAGCTTTCTTT.

The V and J genes are TRBV19 and TRBJ1-2; D uncertain. This CDR3 is 14 amino acids long. The V and J ends lost 5 bases and 1 base respectively, with 11 bases between them. CDR1 LNHDA and CDR2 SQIVND come from the germline V gene (reference sequence). DNA for the CDR3: TGTGCCAGTAGTGCAACCGGGAGTAACTATGGCTACACCTTC. This gives the protein CASSATGSNYGYTF.

The genes are TRBV19 and TRBJ1-5, with 8 bases fitting TRBD1. The trim removed 6 bases at V and 2 bases at J, leaving 6 bases unmatched. Germline V lookup: CDR1 LNHDA, CDR2 SQIVND (reference sequence). The CDR3 has 15 amino acids. CDR3 in amino acids: CASSSRGLGNQPQHF. The CDR3 DNA reads as TGTGCCAGTAGCTCCAGGGGGCTGGGCAATCAGCCCCAGCATTTT.

The genes are TRBV19 and TRBJ2-6, with TRBD1 matching over 8 bases. Trimming at V came to 2 bases and at J to 2 bases, leaving 5 bases not matched to a gene. CDR1 is LNHDA, CDR2 SQIVND, per germline (reference sequence). This CDR3 is 17 amino acids long. The CDR3 nucleotides read TGTGCCAGTAGTATACAGGGGGCGGTCGCTGGGGCCAACGTCCTGACTTTC. The encoded protein is CASSIQGAVAGANVLTF. The variable domain in full, with the rest retrieved from reference TRBV19 and TRBJ2-6, is DGGITQSPKYLFRKEGQNVTLSCEQNLNHDAMYWYRQDPGQGLRLIYYSQIVNDFQKGDIAEGYSVSREKKESFPLTVTSAQKNPTAFYLCASSIQGAVAGANVLTFGAGSRLTVL.

This chain connects TRBV27 to TRBJ2-7; TRBD1 might be the D (6 bases). Germline CDR1 and CDR2: MNHEY and SMNVEV (reference sequence). The CDR3 runs 14 residues. Trimming removed 8 bases at V and 2 bases at J, with 16 bases between. This chain's CDR3 is CASGPKGVAYEQYF. Here the CDR3 DNA reads TGTGCCAGCGGGCCGAAGGGGGTGGCCTACGAGCAGTACTTC.

The J gene is TRBJ2-2, the V gene TRBV18, with 9 bases lining up with TRBD2. Germline V lookup: CDR1 KGHSH, CDR2 LQKENI. The CDR3 has 15 residues. V dropped 4 bases and J dropped 3; count of bases not matched to a gene: 3. For the CDR3, the DNA is TGTGCCAGCTCACAATTAGCGGGAGACACCGGGGAGCTGTTTTTT. Protein sequence: CASSQLAGDTGELFF.

The chain recombines TRBV7-2 with TRBJ2-4, with TRBD1 as a possible D gene (5 bases). The V gene's germline CDR1 is SGHTA and CDR2 FQGNSA. Trimming shortened V by 5 bases and J by 7 bases, and 21 bases separated the two germline ends. CDR3 size: 16 residues. CDR3 residues: CASSERWHGASNIQYF. CDR3 nucleotide sequence: TGTGCCAGCAGCGAAAGGTGGCATGGGGCTAGTAACATTCAGTACTTC.

The chain has TRBV4-1 and TRBJ2-6; perhaps TRBD2 as D (5 bases). With 4 bases removed from V and 0 bases from J, the gap between germline ends came to 7 bases. The CDR3 loop spans 15 amino acids. The germline V gene has CDR1 MGHRA and CDR2 YSYEKL. CDR3 coding DNA: TGCGCCAGCAGCCCTGGGAGCTCTGGGGCCAACGTCCTGACTTTC. Protein: CASSPGSSGANVLTF.